The present entry profiles one T cell receptor beta chain with its context. The antigen is not known. From germline, CDR1 is LNHDA and CDR2 SQIVND (reference sequence). Germline trimming cut 9 bases from V and 3 bases from J; bases unmatched to any gene: 12. CDR3 length: 18 residues. The data derive from a study of radiation and T cells in renal cell carcinoma. Overall study context: Nephrectomy followed 15 Gy stereotactic body radiation by 4 weeks.

Time point noted: blood 2 weeks post-SBRT. Treatment noted: 15 Gy SBRT to primary tumor, nephrectomy 4 weeks later. Clear cell pathology was present in this patient's renal cell carcinoma. Sequencing was performed with immunoSEQ multiplex PCR; in TCRdb, only in-frame clones are kept and a portion is missing. The sample includes tens of thousands of clones, 80% of them seen just once. Whole-study results and caveats: Top tumor clonotypes rose in blood 2 weeks post-radiation, then contracted. Baseline intratumoral clonotype presence is unknown without pretreatment biopsies.

The TCR originated in a woman in her seventies with renal cell carcinoma. Specimen: blood, collected from a patient whose treatment included radiotherapy and nephrectomy. The gene calls are TRBV19 and TRBJ2-6; 12 positions match TRBD1. The CDR3 DNA reads TGTGCCAGCAAAACGCCGGGACAGGGGGCGCTTGGGGCCAACGTCCTGACTTTC. It is translated as CASKTPGQGALGANVLTF.